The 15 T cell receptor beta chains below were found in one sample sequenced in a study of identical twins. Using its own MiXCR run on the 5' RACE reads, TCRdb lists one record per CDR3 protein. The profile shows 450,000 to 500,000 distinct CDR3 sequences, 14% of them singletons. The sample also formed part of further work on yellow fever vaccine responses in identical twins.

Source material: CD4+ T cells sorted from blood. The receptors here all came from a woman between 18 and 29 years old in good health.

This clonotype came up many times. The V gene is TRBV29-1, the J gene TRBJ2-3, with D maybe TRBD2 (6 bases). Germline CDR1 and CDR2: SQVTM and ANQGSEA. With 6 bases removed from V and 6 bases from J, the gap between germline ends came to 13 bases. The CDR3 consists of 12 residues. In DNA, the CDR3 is TGCAGCGTACGGGAGCAAACGGATACGCAGTATTTT. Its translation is CSVREQTDTQYF.

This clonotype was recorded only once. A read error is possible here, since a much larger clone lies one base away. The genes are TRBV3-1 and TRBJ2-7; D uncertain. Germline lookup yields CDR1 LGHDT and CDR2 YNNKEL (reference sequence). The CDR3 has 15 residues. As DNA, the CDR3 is TGTGCCAGCACCCAAGGTTGGCAAGGCAATGGCGAGCAGTACTTC. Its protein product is CASTQGWQGNGEQYF.

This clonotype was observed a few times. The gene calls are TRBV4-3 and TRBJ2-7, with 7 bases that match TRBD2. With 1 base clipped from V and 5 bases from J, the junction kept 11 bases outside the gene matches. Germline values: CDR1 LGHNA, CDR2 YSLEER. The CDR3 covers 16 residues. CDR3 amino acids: CASSQVIGGSDHEQYF. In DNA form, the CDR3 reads TGCGCCAGCAGCCAAGTGATCGGCGGGAGCGACCACGAGCAGTACTTC.

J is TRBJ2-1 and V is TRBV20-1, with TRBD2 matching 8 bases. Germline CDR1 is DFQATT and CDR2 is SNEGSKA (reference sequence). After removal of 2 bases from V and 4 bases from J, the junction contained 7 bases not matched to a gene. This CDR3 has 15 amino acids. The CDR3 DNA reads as TGCAGTGCTAGACCCCTAGCGGGCGCTTACAATGAGCAGTTCTTC. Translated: CSARPLAGAYNEQFF.

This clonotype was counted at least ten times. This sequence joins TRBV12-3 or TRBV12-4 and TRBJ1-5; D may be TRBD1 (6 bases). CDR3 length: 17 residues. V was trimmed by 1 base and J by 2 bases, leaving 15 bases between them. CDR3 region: CASSLERGARGNQPQHF. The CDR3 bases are TGTGCCAGCAGTTTAGAACGGGGGGCGCGAGGCAATCAGCCCCAGCATTTT.

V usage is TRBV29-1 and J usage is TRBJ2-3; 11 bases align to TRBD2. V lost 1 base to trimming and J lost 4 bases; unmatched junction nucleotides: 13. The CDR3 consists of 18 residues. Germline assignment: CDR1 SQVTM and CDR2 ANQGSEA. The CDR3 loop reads CSVEVKLAGALKSDTQYF. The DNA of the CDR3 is TGCAGCGTTGAAGTGAAACTAGCGGGGGCTTTAAAATCAGATACGCAGTATTTT.

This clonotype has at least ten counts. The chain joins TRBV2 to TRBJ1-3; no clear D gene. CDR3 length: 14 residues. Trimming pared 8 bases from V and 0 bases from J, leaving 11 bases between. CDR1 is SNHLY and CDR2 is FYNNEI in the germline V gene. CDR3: CASHRTASGNTIYF. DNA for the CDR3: TGTGCCAGCCACCGGACTGCCTCTGGAAACACCATATATTTT.

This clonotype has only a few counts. CDR3 DNA sequence: TGTGCCACCCGACAGGGGGGGAACACCGGGGAGCTGTTTTTT. Translating gives CATRQGGNTGELFF. J is TRBJ2-2 and V is TRBV10-3, with 9 bases matching TRBD1. CDR1 and CDR2 (germline): ENHRY, SYGVKD. The V gene end was trimmed by 10 bases and the J gene end by 1 base; junction bases not matched to a gene: 4. This CDR3 is 14 amino acids long.

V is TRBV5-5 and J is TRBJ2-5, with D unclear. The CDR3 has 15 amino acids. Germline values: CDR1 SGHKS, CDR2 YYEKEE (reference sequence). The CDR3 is CATAALFGFQETQYF. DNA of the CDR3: TGTGCTACAGCAGCTCTCTTTGGGTTCCAAGAGACCCAGTACTTC.

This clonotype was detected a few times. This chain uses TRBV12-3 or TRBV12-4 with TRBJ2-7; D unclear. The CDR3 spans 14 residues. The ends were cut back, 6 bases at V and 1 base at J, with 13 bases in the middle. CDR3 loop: CASSYPRRSYEQYF. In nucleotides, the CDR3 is TGTGCCAGCAGCTACCCCCGTCGTTCCTACGAGCAGTACTTC.

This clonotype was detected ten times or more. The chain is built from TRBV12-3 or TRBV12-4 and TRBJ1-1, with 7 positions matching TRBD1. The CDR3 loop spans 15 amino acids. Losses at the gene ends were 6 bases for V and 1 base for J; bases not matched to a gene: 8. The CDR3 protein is CASRPHWTGNTEAFF. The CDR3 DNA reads TGTGCCAGCAGACCCCACTGGACAGGGAACACTGAAGCTTTCTTT.

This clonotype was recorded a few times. The chain's CDR3 is CASSPSGSPTDTQYF. The CDR3 DNA follows: TGTGCCAGCTCTCCTAGCGGGAGTCCCACAGATACGCAGTATTTT. This chain links TRBV18 with TRBJ2-3, with 10 bases aligning to TRBD2. The CDR3 has 15 residues. V shed 6 bases and J 2 bases; nucleotides not matched to a gene: 5. Per the germline V gene, CDR1 is KGHSH and CDR2 is LQKENI.

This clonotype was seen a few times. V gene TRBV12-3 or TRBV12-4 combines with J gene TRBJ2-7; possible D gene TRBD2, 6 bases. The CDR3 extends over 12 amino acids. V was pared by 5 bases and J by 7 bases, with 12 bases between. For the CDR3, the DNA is TGTGCCAGCAGTCTCCCGGAGGGGGAGCAGTACTTC. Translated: CASSLPEGEQYF.

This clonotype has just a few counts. CDR3 loop: CSVDSTGGAFF. The CDR3 DNA reads as TGCAGCGTTGATTCGACAGGGGGAGCTTTCTTT. The J gene is TRBJ1-1, the V gene TRBV29-1; 9 nucleotides align to TRBD1. Germline CDR1 SQVTM, CDR2 ANQGSEA. The J segment lost 10 bases and the V segment lost 3 bases, leaving 3 bases of the junction unmatched. This CDR3 is built from 11 residues. Combining the CDR3 with reference TRBV29-1 and TRBJ1-1 gives the whole variable domain SAVISQKPSRDICQRGTSLTIQCQVDSQVTMMFWYRQQPGQSLTLIATANQGSEATYESGFVIDKFPISRPNLTFSTLTVSNMSPEDSSIYLCSVDSTGGAFFGQGTRLTVV.

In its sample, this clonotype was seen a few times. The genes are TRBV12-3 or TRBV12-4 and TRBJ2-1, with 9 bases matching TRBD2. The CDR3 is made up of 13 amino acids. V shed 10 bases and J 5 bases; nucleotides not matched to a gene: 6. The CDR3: CAIAPSGNNEQFF. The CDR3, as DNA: TGTGCCATCGCGCCTAGCGGGAACAATGAGCAGTTCTTC.